The clone carrying this T cell receptor beta chain showed up just once. Antigen: not known. CDR3 length equals 15 residues. V dropped 3 bases and J dropped 3; count of bases not matched to a gene: 3. Germline V gives CDR1 SGHNT, CDR2 YYREEE (reference sequence). Clones were read by immunoSEQ multiplex PCR, and TCRdb kept only the in-frame ones, dropping some. The sample has under 20,000 clones; roughly four fifths are singletons. This entry belongs to a study of vaccination effects on CD4 cells after COVID-19. Peptide-pool stimulation followed by sequencing identified expanded antigen-specific CD4+ clonotypes in the ViraFEST assay. Isolating CD4+ T cells followed approximately nine days of culture. SARS-CoV-2 infection was confirmed by PCR in the person between March and December 2020.

The sequenced sample was CD4+ T cells from PBMCs cultured with SARS-CoV-2 spike peptides, obtained before COVID-19 vaccination. This chain connects TRBV5-4 to TRBJ2-7; 13 bases agree with TRBD2. The receptor was isolated from a human donor who had a prior SARS-CoV-2 infection. The CDR3 DNA reads TGTGCCAGCAGCTCCCGGACTAGCGGGAGCTACGAGCAGTACTTC. It yields the protein CASSSRTSGSYEQYF.